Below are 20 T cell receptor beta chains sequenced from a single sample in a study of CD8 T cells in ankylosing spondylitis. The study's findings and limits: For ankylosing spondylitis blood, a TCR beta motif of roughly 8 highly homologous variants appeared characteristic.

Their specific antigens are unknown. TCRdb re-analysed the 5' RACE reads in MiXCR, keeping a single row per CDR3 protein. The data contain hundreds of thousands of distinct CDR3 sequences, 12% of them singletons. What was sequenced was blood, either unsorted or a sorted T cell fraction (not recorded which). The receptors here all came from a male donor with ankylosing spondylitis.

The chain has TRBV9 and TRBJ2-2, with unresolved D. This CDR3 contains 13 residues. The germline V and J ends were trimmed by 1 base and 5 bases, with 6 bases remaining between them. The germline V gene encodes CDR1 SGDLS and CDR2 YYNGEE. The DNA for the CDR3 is TGTGCCAGCAGCGTAATGGGGACCGGGGAGCTGTTTTTT. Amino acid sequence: CASSVMGTGELFF.

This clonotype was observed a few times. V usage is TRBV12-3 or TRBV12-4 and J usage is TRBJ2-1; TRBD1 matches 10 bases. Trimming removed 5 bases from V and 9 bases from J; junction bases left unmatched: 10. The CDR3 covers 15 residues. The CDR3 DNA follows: TGTGCCAGCAGTCTGACAGGGGGCGTTTTAGGTGAGCAGTTCTTC. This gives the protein CASSLTGGVLGEQFF.

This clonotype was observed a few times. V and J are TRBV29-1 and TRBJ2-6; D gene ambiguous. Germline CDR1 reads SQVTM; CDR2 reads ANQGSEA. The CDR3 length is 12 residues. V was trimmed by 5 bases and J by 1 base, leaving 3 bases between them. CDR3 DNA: TGCAGCGTTATATCTGGGGCCAACGTCCTGACTTTC. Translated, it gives CSVISGANVLTF.

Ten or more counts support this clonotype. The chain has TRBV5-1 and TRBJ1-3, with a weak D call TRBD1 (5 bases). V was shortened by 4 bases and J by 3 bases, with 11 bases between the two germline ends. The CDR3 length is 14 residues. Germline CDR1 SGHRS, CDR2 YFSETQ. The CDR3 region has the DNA TGCGCCAGCAGCCGGGACGGAATTGGAAACACCATATATTTT. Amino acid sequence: CASSRDGIGNTIYF.

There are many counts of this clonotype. The CDR3 spells CASSLSPSFYEQYF. CDR3 DNA: TGCGCCAGCAGCTTGTCTCCATCTTTTTACGAGCAGTACTTC. The chain couples TRBV5-1 to TRBJ2-7; D is uncertain. Germline CDR1 reads SGHRS; CDR2 reads YFSETQ. V was clipped by 1 base and J by 4 bases, with 12 bases between them. The CDR3 has 14 amino acids.

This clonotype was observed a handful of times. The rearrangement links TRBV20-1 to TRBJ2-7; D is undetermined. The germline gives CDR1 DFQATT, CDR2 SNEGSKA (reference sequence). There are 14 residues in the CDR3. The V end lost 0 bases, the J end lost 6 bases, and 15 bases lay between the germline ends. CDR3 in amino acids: CSARDLGLTGEQYF. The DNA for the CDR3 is TGCAGTGCTAGAGATCTGGGTTTGACTGGCGAGCAGTACTTC.

The CDR3 spells CASKEPPNQPQHF. CDR3 in DNA: TGTGCCAGCAAAGAGCCACCCAATCAGCCCCAGCATTTT. The chain joins TRBV28 to TRBJ1-5; D is ambiguous. V lost 7 bases to trimming and J lost 3 bases, with 10 bases between them. Germline CDR1 reads MDHEN; CDR2 reads SYDVKM. This CDR3 region has 13 residues.

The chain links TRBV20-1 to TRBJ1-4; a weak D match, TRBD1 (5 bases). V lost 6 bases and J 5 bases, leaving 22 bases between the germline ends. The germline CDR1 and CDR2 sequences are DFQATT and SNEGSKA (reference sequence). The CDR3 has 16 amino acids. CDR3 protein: CSAAERGRQRNEKLFF. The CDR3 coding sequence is TGCAGTGCCGCAGAGAGGGGCAGACAGAGGAATGAAAAACTGTTTTTT.

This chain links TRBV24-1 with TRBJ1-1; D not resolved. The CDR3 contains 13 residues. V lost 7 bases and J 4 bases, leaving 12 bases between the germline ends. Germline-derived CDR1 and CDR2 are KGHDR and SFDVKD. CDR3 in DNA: TGTGCCACCAGCGTGTCGACGGGCACTGAAGCTTTCTTT. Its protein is CATSVSTGTEAFF.

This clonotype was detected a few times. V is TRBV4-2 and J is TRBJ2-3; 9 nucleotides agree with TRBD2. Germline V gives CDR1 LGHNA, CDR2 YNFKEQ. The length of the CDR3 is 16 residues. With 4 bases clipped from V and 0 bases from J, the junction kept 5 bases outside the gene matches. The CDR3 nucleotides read TGTGCCAGCAGCCTACAGACTAGCGGAAGCACAGATACGCAGTATTTT. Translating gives CASSLQTSGSTDTQYF.

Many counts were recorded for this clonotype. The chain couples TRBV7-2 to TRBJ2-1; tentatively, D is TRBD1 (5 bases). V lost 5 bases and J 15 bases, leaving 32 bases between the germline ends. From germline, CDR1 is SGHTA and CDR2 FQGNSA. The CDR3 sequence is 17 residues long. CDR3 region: CASSLSPFRGTTITRFF. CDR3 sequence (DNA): TGTGCCAGCAGCCTCTCCCCTTTTAGGGGTACCACGATCACTCGGTTCTTC.

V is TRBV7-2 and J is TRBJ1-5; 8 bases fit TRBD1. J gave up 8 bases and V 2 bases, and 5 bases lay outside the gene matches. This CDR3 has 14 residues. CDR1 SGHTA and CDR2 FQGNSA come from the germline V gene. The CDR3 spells CASSLTGGWEPQHF. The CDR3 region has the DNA TGTGCCAGCAGCTTAACAGGGGGTTGGGAGCCCCAGCATTTT.

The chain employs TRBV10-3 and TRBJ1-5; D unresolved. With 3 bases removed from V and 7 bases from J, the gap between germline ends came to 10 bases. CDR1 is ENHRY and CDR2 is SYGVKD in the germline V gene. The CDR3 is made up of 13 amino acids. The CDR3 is CAISDREGQPQHF. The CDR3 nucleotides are TGTGCCATCAGTGATAGAGAGGGCCAGCCCCAGCATTTT.

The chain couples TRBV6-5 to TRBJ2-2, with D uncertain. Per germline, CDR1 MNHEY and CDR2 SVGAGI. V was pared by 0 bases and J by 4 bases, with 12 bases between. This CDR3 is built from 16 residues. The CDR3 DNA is TGTGCCAGCAGTTACTCGATCGTCCTGTCCACCGGGGAGCTGTTTTTT. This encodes CASSYSIVLSTGELFF.

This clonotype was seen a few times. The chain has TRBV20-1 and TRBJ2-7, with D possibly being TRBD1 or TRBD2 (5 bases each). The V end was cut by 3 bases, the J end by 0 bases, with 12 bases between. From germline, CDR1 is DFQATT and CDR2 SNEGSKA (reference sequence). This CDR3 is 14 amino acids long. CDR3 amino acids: CSASRVGGSYEQYF. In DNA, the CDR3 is TGCAGTGCTAGTAGAGTTGGGGGCTCCTACGAGCAGTACTTC.

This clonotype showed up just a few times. The CDR3 loop is CASSTRQGANYGYTF. The CDR3 nucleotides read TGCGCCAGCAGCACCCGACAGGGCGCTAACTATGGCTACACCTTC. The gene calls are TRBV4-3 and TRBJ1-2; 7 nucleotides align to TRBD1. The V gene's germline CDR1 is LGHNA and CDR2 YSLEER. Germline trimming cut 5 bases from V and 0 bases from J; bases unmatched to any gene: 6. CDR3 length: 15 residues.

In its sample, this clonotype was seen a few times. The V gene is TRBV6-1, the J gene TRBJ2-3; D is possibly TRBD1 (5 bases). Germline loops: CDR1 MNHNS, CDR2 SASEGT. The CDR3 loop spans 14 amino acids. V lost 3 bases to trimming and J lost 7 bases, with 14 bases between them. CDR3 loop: CASSDIDRFYTQYF. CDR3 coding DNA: TGTGCCAGCAGTGACATTGACAGATTTTATACGCAGTATTTT.

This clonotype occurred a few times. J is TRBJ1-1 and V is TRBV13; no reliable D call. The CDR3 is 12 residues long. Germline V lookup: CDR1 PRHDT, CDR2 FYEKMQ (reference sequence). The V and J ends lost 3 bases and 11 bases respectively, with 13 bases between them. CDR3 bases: TGTGCCAGCAGCTTCCAAGTGTCCGTCGCTTTCTTT. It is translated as CASSFQVSVAFF.

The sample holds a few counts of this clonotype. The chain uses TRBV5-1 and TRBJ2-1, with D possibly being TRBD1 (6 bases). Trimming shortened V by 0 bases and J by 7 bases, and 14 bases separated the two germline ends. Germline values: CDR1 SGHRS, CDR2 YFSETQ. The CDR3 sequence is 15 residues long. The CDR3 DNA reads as TGCGCCAGCAGCTTGGCGGGGACAACACCTAATGAGCAGTTCTTC. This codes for CASSLAGTTPNEQFF. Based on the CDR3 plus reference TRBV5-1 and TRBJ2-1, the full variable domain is KAGVTQTPRYLIKTRGQQVTLSCSPISGHRSVSWYQQTPGQGLQFLFEYFSETQRNKGNFPGRFSGRQFSNSRSEMNVSTLELGDSALYLCASSLAGTTPNEQFFGPGTRLTVL.

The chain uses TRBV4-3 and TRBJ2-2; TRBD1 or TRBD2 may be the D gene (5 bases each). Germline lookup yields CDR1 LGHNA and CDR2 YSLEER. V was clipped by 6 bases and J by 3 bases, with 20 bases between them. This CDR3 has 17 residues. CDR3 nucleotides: TGCGCCAGCAGAAGGGACCAGTCCGGGTCGTACACCGGGGAGCTGTTTTTT. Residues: CASRRDQSGSYTGELFF.